A single sample gave rise to the 21 T cell receptor beta chains below, sequenced in a study of shared clonotypes between healthy human individuals. Clones were read by immunoSEQ multiplex PCR, and TCRdb kept only the in-frame ones, dropping some. The sample has about 360,000 clones, more than 60% seen once. The sample was memory CD4+ T cells sorted from blood. Subset denoted: CD45RA-negative fraction. The receptor set was obtained from a young man in good health.

The V gene is TRBV19, the J gene TRBJ2-1, with 11 bases identical to TRBD2. The germline gives CDR1 LNHDA, CDR2 SQIVND (reference sequence). This CDR3 region has 14 residues. CDR3 protein: CATGVGLAGGEQFF. CDR3 nucleotide sequence: TGTGCAACGGGGGTGGGCCTAGCGGGAGGTGAGCAGTTCTTC.

The chain employs TRBV10-1 and TRBJ1-2; 10 nucleotides agree with TRBD1. The germline CDR1 and CDR2 sequences are WNHNN and SYGVQD (reference sequence). J lost 5 bases, V lost 5 bases, and 2 bases had no gene match. The CDR3 runs to 13 residues. The CDR3 DNA sequence: TGCGCCAGCAGTCCGGGACAGGGGTATGGCTACACCTTC. Its translation: CASSPGQGYGYTF.

This chain uses TRBV7-2 with TRBJ2-1; a possible D gene is TRBD2 (7 bases). Trimming shortened V by 1 base and J by 0 bases, and 19 bases separated the two germline ends. This CDR3 has 19 residues. Per germline, CDR1 SGHTA and CDR2 FQGNSA. CDR3 nucleotide sequence: TGTGCCAGCAGCTTAGTATTAGGGGGTCTAGCGGCCTCCTACAATGAGCAGTTCTTC. Amino acid sequence: CASSLVLGGLAASYNEQFF.

This sequence joins TRBV18 and TRBJ2-3; D is uncertain. The CDR3 has 14 amino acids. V lost 3 bases and J lost 0, with 7 bases in between. Per the germline V gene, CDR1 is KGHSH and CDR2 is LQKENI. The CDR3 region is CASSPLQSTDTQYF. In DNA form, the CDR3 reads TGTGCCAGCTCACCCCTCCAGAGCACAGATACGCAGTATTTT.

V and J are TRBV4-3 and TRBJ2-7; perhaps TRBD1 as D (6 bases). The V gene's germline CDR1 is LGHNA and CDR2 YSLEER. The CDR3 loop spans 16 amino acids. V was cut by 0 bases and J by 7 bases, with 19 bases left in between. CDR3 sequence: CASSQDWTAIMGEQYF. The CDR3 DNA is TGCGCCAGCAGCCAAGATTGGACAGCCATAATGGGTGAGCAGTACTTC.

The rearrangement uses TRBV9 and TRBJ2-3; 7 bases agree with TRBD1. V was clipped by 3 bases and J by 5 bases; unmatched bases: 15. Looked up from germline, CDR1 is SGDLS and CDR2 is YYNGEE. This CDR3 is built from 17 residues. CDR3 residues: CASSGDSGLGGVDTQYF. The CDR3 coding sequence is TGTGCCAGCAGCGGCGATTCGGGGTTAGGGGGCGTAGATACGCAGTATTTT.

The count of this clone is one. The CDR3 DNA sequence: TGTGCCAGCTCACCTAGTCGACAAGAGACCCAGTACTTC. Residues: CASSPSRQETQYF. The genes are TRBV18 and TRBJ2-5; D gene uncertain. The CDR3 covers 13 residues. The germline V and J ends were trimmed by 3 bases and 2 bases, with 7 bases remaining between them. Germline CDR1 reads KGHSH; CDR2 reads LQKENI.

The V gene is TRBV11-1, the J gene TRBJ2-2, with TRBD1 identical over 7 bases. The junction had 13 bases not matched to a gene; V was cut back by 4 bases and J by 5 bases. CDR1 is SGHAT, CDR2 FQDESV, per germline (reference sequence). The CDR3 totals 17 residues. CDR3 loop: CASSSPGQKSRTGELFF. Written as DNA, the CDR3 is TGTGCCAGCAGCTCTCCGGGACAGAAAAGTCGGACCGGGGAGCTGTTTTTT.

This clone counts as medium-sized (0.01 to 0.1%). J is TRBJ1-1 and V is TRBV10-3; a weak D match, TRBD1 (5 bases). The CDR3 is 14 amino acids. V lost 6 bases, J lost 0 bases, and 11 bases lay in between. The germline CDR1 and CDR2 sequences are ENHRY and SYGVKD. The DNA of the CDR3 is TGTGCCATCAGGACGGACATCCTGAACACTGAAGCTTTCTTT. Its translation: CAIRTDILNTEAFF.

The rearrangement joins TRBV27 to TRBJ2-7, with D possibly matching TRBD2 (7 bases). The V end lost 4 bases, the J end lost 0 bases, and 16 bases lay between the germline ends. The germline V gene has CDR1 MNHEY and CDR2 SMNVEV (reference sequence). The CDR3 contains 16 residues. CDR3 DNA: TGTGCCAGCAGTTCCTTTTCTCGGGGGGCCTCCTACGAGCAGTACTTC. Translation: CASSSFSRGASYEQYF.

V gene TRBV18 combines with J gene TRBJ2-3, with no clear D. From germline, CDR1 is KGHSH and CDR2 LQKENI. V shed 1 base and J shed 5 bases, with 7 bases lying between them. The CDR3 has 13 residues. The CDR3 coding sequence is TGTGCCAGCTCACCACACGAAGGAGATACGCAGTATTTT. It specifies CASSPHEGDTQYF.

This chain connects TRBV9 to TRBJ1-4; possible D gene TRBD1, 6 bases. Germline V gene data show CDR1 as SGDLS and CDR2 as YYNGEE. Deletions cut 0 bases from V and 0 bases from J, with 15 bases between. The CDR3 is made up of 18 amino acids. The CDR3 protein is CASSVGGGGSPTNEKLFF. The CDR3 nucleotides read TGTGCCAGCAGCGTAGGAGGGGGGGGTTCCCCAACTAATGAAAAACTGTTTTTT.

This clone has more than one count but fewer than ten. The chain combines TRBV18 with TRBJ2-3; D gene uncertain. Germline lookup yields CDR1 KGHSH and CDR2 LQKENI. CDR3 length: 14 amino acids. V was cut by 2 bases and J by 3 bases, with 9 bases left in between. CDR3 protein: CASSPLKMTDTQYF. The CDR3 DNA reads as TGTGCCAGCTCACCATTAAAGATGACAGATACGCAGTATTTT.

This sequence joins TRBV30 and TRBJ1-2; tentative D call: TRBD1 (5 bases). V was trimmed by 5 bases and J by 1 base, leaving 14 bases between them. From germline, CDR1 is GTSNPN and CDR2 SVGIG (reference sequence). The CDR3 extends over 14 amino acids. The CDR3 protein is CAWARWTLNYGYTF. The CDR3 nucleotides read TGTGCCTGGGCCCGATGGACACTTAACTATGGCTACACCTTC. The complete variable domain, with remaining parts taken from reference TRBV30 and TRBJ1-2, reads SQTIHQWPATLVQPVGSPLSLECTVEGTSNPNLYWYRQAAGRGLQLLFYSVGIGQISSEVPQNLSASRPQDRQFILSSKKLLLSDSGFYLCAWARWTLNYGYTFGSGTRLTVV.

This clone was seen only a few times. The V call is TRBV30, the J call TRBJ2-3; D remains ambiguous. CDR1 is GTSNPN and CDR2 is SVGIG in the germline V gene (reference sequence). V lost 0 bases and J lost 0, with 10 bases in between. The CDR3 runs 15 residues. The CDR3 nucleotides read TGTGCCTGGAGTGTACCGATTGGTAGCACAGATACGCAGTATTTT. Protein product: CAWSVPIGSTDTQYF.

V usage is TRBV6-5 and J usage is TRBJ1-4, with D perhaps matching TRBD1 (6 bases). Germline V gene data show CDR1 as MNHEY and CDR2 as SVGAGI. The CDR3 runs to 14 residues. The V end was cut by 4 bases, the J end by 0 bases, with 6 bases between. For the CDR3, the DNA is TGTGCCAGCAGTTGGACAGCAACTAATGAAAAACTGTTTTTT. The encoded protein is CASSWTATNEKLFF.

V usage is TRBV5-1 and J usage is TRBJ2-2; D ambiguous. Trimming took 3 bases from V and 8 from J, leaving 8 bases between them. CDR1 and CDR2 (germline): SGHRS, YFSETQ. The CDR3 spans 12 residues. The CDR3 DNA sequence: TGCGCCAGCAGCTATCCGGTTGGGGAGCTGTTTTTT. It is translated as CASSYPVGELFF.

The chain is built from TRBV7-9 and TRBJ2-2; D is uncertain. The CDR3 covers 14 residues. The V and J ends lost 6 bases and 1 base respectively, with 9 bases between them. The germline V gene has CDR1 SEHNR and CDR2 FQNEAQ (reference sequence). Written as DNA, the CDR3 is TGTGCCAGCAGGTCCCTAGGGAACACCGGGGAGCTGTTTTTT. Translated: CASRSLGNTGELFF.

For the CDR3, the DNA is TGTGCCAGCAGTGAAAGTAAGTCTTCGGAGCAGTTCTTC. This codes for CASSESKSSEQFF. The chain is built from TRBV25-1 and TRBJ2-1, with D uncertain. The V gene lost 2 bases and the J gene lost 10 bases, with 12 bases spanning the gap. Germline V gene data show CDR1 as MGHDK and CDR2 as SYGVNS. The CDR3 loop spans 13 amino acids. The whole variable domain, remainder taken from reference TRBV25-1 and TRBJ2-1, is EADIYQTPRYLVIGTGKKITLECSQTMGHDKMYWYQQDPGMELHLIHYSYGVNSTEKGDLSSESTVSRIRTEHFPLTLESARPSHTSQYLCASSESKSSEQFFGPGTRLTVL.

V usage is TRBV6-5 and J usage is TRBJ1-2; possibly TRBD1 for D (6 bases). The CDR3 sequence is 15 residues long. V was cut by 2 bases and J by 7 bases, with 17 bases left in between. Germline lookup yields CDR1 MNHEY and CDR2 SVGAGI. The CDR3: CASSYVFSQGCGYTF. The CDR3, as DNA: TGTGCCAGCAGTTACGTCTTCAGTCAGGGGTGTGGCTACACCTTC.

In its sample, this clone was seen a few times. V is TRBV29-1 and J is TRBJ1-3, with D tentatively TRBD1 (5 bases). The V end was cut by 7 bases, the J end by 4 bases, with 11 bases between. The CDR3 has 12 amino acids. Germline V gene lookup returns CDR1 SQVTM and CDR2 ANQGSEA. Written as DNA, the CDR3 is TGCAGCGGCCGGGACCCCGGAAACACCATATATTTT. It yields the protein CSGRDPGNTIYF.